What follows are 10 T cell receptor beta chains derived from one specimen sequenced in a study of shared T cell receptors in the human thymus. Data came from immunoSEQ multiplex PCR; TCRdb stores just in-frame clones and leaves some out. Here the sample spans about 660,000 clones, around 87% being singletons. This sample was also put to use in a study of human thymus T cells.

The source material was thymocytes. These receptors were obtained from a boy younger than two with a congenital heart defect.

The V and J genes are TRBV4-3 and TRBJ1-2, with D uncertain. Germline V gene data show CDR1 as LGHNA and CDR2 as YSLEER. Trimming pared 0 bases from V and 8 bases from J, leaving 25 bases between. The CDR3 consists of 18 residues. The chain's CDR3 is CASSQEYISPSISEGYTF. CDR3 bases: TGCGCCAGCAGCCAAGAATATATCTCCCCAAGTATCTCTGAGGGCTACACCTTC.

The table lists this clone with a few counts. V usage is TRBV4-3 and J usage is TRBJ2-1, with a weak D call TRBD2 (5 bases). CDR1 is LGHNA, CDR2 YSLEER, per germline. Trimming removed 0 bases at V and 0 bases at J, with 15 bases between. The CDR3 totals 18 residues. CDR3 protein: CASSQELSRGSSYNEQFF. CDR3 sequence (DNA): TGCGCCAGCAGCCAAGAACTATCTCGGGGAAGCTCCTACAATGAGCAGTTCTTC.

The CDR3 spells CASSSPGQTTGELFF. CDR3 bases: TGTGCCAGCAGCTCACCGGGACAAACTACCGGGGAGCTGTTTTTT. The V call is TRBV5-6, the J call TRBJ2-2; tentatively, D is TRBD1 (6 bases). Germline CDR1 is SGHDT and CDR2 is YYEEEE. The CDR3 consists of 15 residues. Trimming took 3 bases from V and 5 from J, leaving 14 bases between them.

The chain uses TRBV28 and TRBJ1-4, with 9 nucleotides matching TRBD1. The ends lost 7 bases at V and 8 bases at J; junction bases unmatched: 8. CDR1 is MDHEN and CDR2 is SYDVKM in the germline V gene. The CDR3 loop spans 14 amino acids. The CDR3 loop reads CASTLQGAREKLFF. CDR3 sequence (DNA): TGTGCCAGCACCCTACAGGGGGCGAGAGAAAAACTGTTTTTT.

The chain combines TRBV25-1 with TRBJ2-3, with 8 bases aligning to TRBD2. V was clipped by 5 bases and J by 2 bases; unmatched bases: 3. From germline, CDR1 is MGHDK and CDR2 SYGVNS. The CDR3 is 14 residues long. CDR3 bases: TGTGCCAGCAGTCGAGCGGGGGACACAGATACGCAGTATTTT. It codes for CASSRAGDTDTQYF.

The chain joins TRBV5-1 to TRBJ2-2; TRBD2 matches at 10 bases. Losses at the gene ends were 3 bases for V and 5 bases for J; bases not matched to a gene: 7. Germline values: CDR1 SGHRS, CDR2 YFSETQ. The CDR3 spans 16 residues. This CDR3 is CASSYAVSGGTGELFF. The DNA for the CDR3 is TGCGCCAGCAGCTATGCGGTTAGCGGGGGGACCGGGGAGCTGTTTTTT.

This chain uses TRBV9 with TRBJ2-7; D perhaps matches TRBD1 (5 bases). Trimming removed 1 base at V and 1 base at J, with 15 bases between. Germline CDR1 reads SGDLS; CDR2 reads YYNGEE. The CDR3 sequence is 16 residues long. This chain's CDR3 is CASSVSVGDESYEQYF. DNA of the CDR3: TGTGCCAGCAGCGTATCTGTAGGGGATGAGTCCTACGAGCAGTACTTC.

The V call is TRBV19, the J call TRBJ2-3; D possibly corresponds to TRBD2 (5 bases). Trimming stripped 6 bases from V and 2 bases from J, with 9 bases between. This CDR3 is 13 amino acids long. CDR1 is LNHDA, CDR2 SQIVND, per germline (reference sequence). The CDR3 protein is CASREDPTDTQYF. The CDR3 DNA follows: TGTGCCAGTAGGGAGGACCCCACAGATACGCAGTATTTT.

The chain employs TRBV28 and TRBJ2-6; D gene ambiguous. Germline CDR1 MDHEN, CDR2 SYDVKM. Trimming removed 6 bases from V and 0 bases from J, with 12 bases in between. This CDR3 spans 16 amino acids. CDR3 in amino acids: CASSTWNSSGANVLTF. The CDR3 nucleotides read TGTGCCAGCAGCACCTGGAACAGCTCTGGGGCCAACGTCCTGACTTTC.

This chain links TRBV27 with TRBJ2-7, with 11 bases aligning to TRBD1. The CDR3 is 15 amino acids. Per the germline V gene, CDR1 is MNHEY and CDR2 is SMNVEV (reference sequence). The junction had 5 bases not matched to a gene; V was cut back by 0 bases and J by 7 bases. In nucleotides, the CDR3 is TGTGCCAGCAGTTTATCCGGACAGGGGGCAAAAGAGCAGTACTTC. This translates into CASSLSGQGAKEQYF.